This T cell receptor (beta chain) was recorded in a study of spatial heterogeneity in lung cancer. Across the whole study: Within raw reads, each unique TCR and UMI combination appeared on average more than ten times. Findings and limits, study-wide: Among blood samples, ubiquitous expanded tumor TCRs appeared more at resection than at follow-up.

A unique molecular identifier was attached to every TCR cDNA molecule. MiXCR, run by TCRdb on the 5' RACE reads, gives a single entry per CDR3 protein. The profile shows some 11,000 distinct CDR3 sequences, approximately 15% of them singletons. Relative to its sample, this clonotype is medium-sized (0.01 to 0.1%). The antigen remains unidentified. This sample's time point: sample taken at primary tumor resection. Sequencing covered unsorted whole RNA taken from tumor, nontumor lung or frozen PBMC. The cohort: 65 to 80 early-stage, untreated non-small cell lung cancer patients. V shed 4 bases and J shed 0 bases, with 10 bases lying between them. Germline CDR1 SEHNR, CDR2 FQNEAQ (reference sequence). CDR3 length: 16 amino acids.

The sequencing used PBMCs, collected at surgery. The rearrangement links TRBV7-9 to TRBJ2-6; D not certain. This TCR came from a female donor with early-stage non-small cell lung cancer. CDR3 nucleotides: TGTGCCAGCAGCTCACTCCCCTTCTCTGGGGCCAACGTCCTGACTTTC. It yields the protein CASSSLPFSGANVLTF.